The source of this TCR beta chain is a study of T-cell memory formation after mild COVID-19. The germline V gene has CDR1 SGHNT and CDR2 YYREEE (reference sequence). The V gene lost 0 bases and the J gene lost 8 bases, with 8 bases spanning the gap. The CDR3 extends over 12 amino acids. Using its own MiXCR run on the 5' RACE reads, TCRdb lists one record per CDR3 protein. Of about 410,000 distinct CDR3 sequences listed, under 25% are singletons. This clonotype has just a few counts. The sequence was obtained from an adult woman who had mild COVID-19 (a few samples of this study predate the infection). Cell type and time point are not known. The chain links TRBV5-4 to TRBJ1-2; D not certain. Sequencing was performed on PBMCs or a T cell subset sorted from them (not recorded which). The CDR3 spells CASSLDGSGYTF. CDR3 DNA sequence: TGTGCCAGCAGCTTGGACGGGTCCGGCTACACCTTC.